Below are 25 T cell receptor beta chains sequenced from a single sample in a study of cytomegalovirus exposure and HLA in healthy donors. The repertoire was sequenced with immunoSEQ multiplex PCR; TCRdb's copy has only in-frame clones and lacks some. The sample contains roughly 150,000 clones, more than 70% of which appear only once. Sequenced material: PBMCs. The origin of the receptors is a man aged 18 to 29 in good health and CMV-seronegative.

The rearrangement links TRBV28 to TRBJ2-1; the match to TRBD2 covers 7 bases. The CDR3 is made up of 16 amino acids. Germline CDR1 and CDR2: MDHEN and SYDVKM. The V and J ends lost 2 bases and 4 bases, in that order; junction bases with no gene match: 8. The CDR3 DNA reads as TGTGCCAGCAGTTTAAGACTAGCTGAAGTTTACAATGAGCAGTTCTTC. Encoded protein: CASSLRLAEVYNEQFF.

This chain connects TRBV6-1 to TRBJ1-5, with TRBD1 as a possible D gene (6 bases). Deletions cut 2 bases from V and 3 bases from J, with 11 bases between. The CDR3 extends over 15 amino acids. From germline, CDR1 is MNHNS and CDR2 SASEGT. The CDR3 coding sequence is TGTGCCAGCAGTGAAAGGCAGGGGATCAATCAGCCCCAGCATTTT. As protein: CASSERQGINQPQHF.

V gene TRBV28 combines with J gene TRBJ1-4; 9 bases fit TRBD1. V lost 2 bases, J lost 4 bases, and 2 bases stayed unmatched. This CDR3 spans 15 amino acids. Germline V CDR1 and CDR2: MDHEN, SYDVKM. CDR3 sequence: CASSLPGQGNEKLFF. In DNA form, the CDR3 reads TGTGCCAGCAGTTTACCGGGACAGGGTAATGAAAAACTGTTTTTT.

The chain links TRBV5-1 to TRBJ1-2; D uncertain. This CDR3 has 16 amino acids. Looked up from germline, CDR1 is SGHRS and CDR2 is YFSETQ. V was shortened by 0 bases and J by 3 bases, with 15 bases between the two germline ends. CDR3 sequence: CASSLVAPREDYGYTF. The CDR3 DNA reads as TGCGCCAGCAGCTTGGTAGCGCCCCGCGAGGACTATGGCTACACCTTC.

This clone has only one observation. This sequence joins TRBV4-2 and TRBJ1-5, with 7 bases aligning to TRBD1. Trimming took 5 bases from V and 2 from J; bases not matched to a gene: 15. CDR1 is LGHNA and CDR2 is YNFKEQ in the germline V gene. The length of the CDR3 is 18 residues. The CDR3 DNA is TGTGCCAGCAGCGGCCACCGACAGGGCCCAACGGGCAATCAGCCCCAGCATTTT. This encodes CASSGHRQGPTGNQPQHF.

The gene calls are TRBV5-1 and TRBJ1-2; no clear D. CDR1 is SGHRS and CDR2 is YFSETQ in the germline V gene. The CDR3 has 16 amino acids. The germline V and J ends were trimmed by 4 bases and 5 bases, with 21 bases remaining between them. The CDR3 bases are TGCGCCAGCAGCCGGTTACGGGCCGCGGGCGTGTATGGCTACACCTTC. Its protein is CASSRLRAAGVYGYTF.

This chain joins TRBV5-4 and TRBJ2-3; D is perhaps TRBD2 (6 bases). V was pared by 7 bases and J by 0 bases, with 21 bases between. CDR1 is SGHNT and CDR2 is YYREEE in the germline V gene (reference sequence). The CDR3 runs to 17 residues. The CDR3: CASHHPAGGSSTDTQYF. The CDR3 coding sequence is TGTGCCAGCCACCACCCTGCCGGGGGATCTAGCACAGATACGCAGTATTTT.

This chain joins TRBV7-2 and TRBJ1-2; 11 positions agree with TRBD1. CDR1 is SGHTA and CDR2 is FQGNSA in the germline V gene. Trimming removed 0 bases from V and 6 bases from J; junction bases left unmatched: 6. CDR3 length: 16 residues. The CDR3 is CASSLAPPDRGHGYTF. CDR3 DNA sequence: TGTGCCAGCAGCTTAGCACCCCCGGACAGGGGGCATGGCTACACCTTC. Supplemented by reference TRBV7-2 and TRBJ1-2, the full variable domain reads GAGVSQSPSNKVTEKGKDVELRCDPISGHTALYWYRQSLGQGLEFLIYFQGNSAPDKSGLPSDRFSAERTGGSVSTLTIQRTQQEDSAVYLCASSLAPPDRGHGYTFGSGTRLTVV.

In DNA form, the CDR3 reads TGTGCCAGCAGCTTGGGACAGGGGGCGCAAACCGTCCGAGAGACCCAGTACTTC. Amino acid sequence: CASSLGQGAQTVRETQYF. The chain links TRBV5-6 to TRBJ2-5; 10 positions agree with TRBD1. Losses at the gene ends were 0 bases for V and 4 bases for J; bases not matched to a gene: 12. Germline values: CDR1 SGHDT, CDR2 YYEEEE. The CDR3 is 18 residues long. The full variable domain, its missing parts supplied by reference TRBV5-6 and TRBJ2-5, is DAGVTQSPTHLIKTRGQQVTLRCSPKSGHDTVSWYQQALGQGPQFIFQYYEEEERQRGNFPDRFSGHQFPNYSSELNVNALLLGDSALYLCASSLGQGAQTVRETQYFGPGTRLLVL.

The genes are TRBV6-1 and TRBJ1-5; weak D call: TRBD1 (5 bases). The CDR3 extends over 14 amino acids. CDR1 MNHNS and CDR2 SASEGT come from the germline V gene. With 6 bases removed from V and 3 bases from J, the gap between germline ends came to 12 bases. The CDR3 spells CASSADRSNQPQHF. CDR3 sequence (DNA): TGTGCCAGCAGCGCCGACAGATCCAATCAGCCCCAGCATTTT.

The V gene is TRBV27, the J gene TRBJ1-5, with D possibly being TRBD1 (5 bases). The CDR3 is made up of 14 amino acids. V gave up 5 bases and J gave up 3 bases, with 11 bases separating them. From germline, CDR1 is MNHEY and CDR2 SMNVEV (reference sequence). CDR3 residues: CASSPPGVNQPQHF. CDR3 DNA sequence: TGTGCCAGCAGTCCGCCGGGGGTCAATCAGCCCCAGCATTTT.

This chain connects TRBV6-5 to TRBJ2-3, with 7 nucleotides matching TRBD1. Germline V gene sequence: CDR1 MNHEY, CDR2 SVGAGI. This CDR3 is built from 13 residues. V gave up 4 bases and J gave up 5 bases; unmatched junction bases: 3. The CDR3 region has the DNA TGTGCCAGCAGTTCCCGGGACAGAGATACGCAGTATTTT. Residues: CASSSRDRDTQYF.

The chain has TRBV27 and TRBJ2-5; TRBD1 matches at 7 bases. With 3 bases clipped from V and 4 bases from J, the junction kept 11 bases outside the gene matches. This CDR3 has 16 amino acids. Germline V CDR1 and CDR2: MNHEY, SMNVEV (reference sequence). DNA for the CDR3: TGTGCCAGCAGTTTTCGAACGACAGGGAAGGGAGAGACCCAGTACTTC. Protein sequence: CASSFRTTGKGETQYF.

The chain carries TRBV6-5 and TRBJ2-2, with D possibly being TRBD1 (6 bases). V was pared by 2 bases and J by 0 bases, with 10 bases between. CDR1 and CDR2 from the germline V gene are MNHEY and SVGAGI. The CDR3 runs 16 residues. The CDR3 coding sequence is TGTGCCAGCAGTTACCCGACAGGATCGAACACCGGGGAGCTGTTTTTT. Residues: CASSYPTGSNTGELFF.

This chain connects TRBV4-1 to TRBJ1-4; 7 bases match TRBD1. This CDR3 has 17 residues. V shed 3 bases, J shed 5 bases, and the junction held 12 bases outside the gene matches. The germline gives CDR1 MGHRA, CDR2 YSYEKL. The CDR3 region has the DNA TGCGCCAGCAGCCATCTAAGGGGGCGGGACGGGAATGAAAAACTGTTTTTT. Encoded protein: CASSHLRGRDGNEKLFF.

V usage is TRBV18 and J usage is TRBJ2-7; 10 nucleotides line up with TRBD2. The junction had 11 bases not matched to a gene; V was cut back by 3 bases and J by 6 bases. This CDR3 spans 16 amino acids. The V gene's germline CDR1 is KGHSH and CDR2 LQKENI. CDR3 amino acids: CASSPTVSGRAGEQYF. The DNA of the CDR3 is TGTGCCAGCTCACCGACAGTGAGCGGGAGGGCCGGCGAGCAGTACTTC.

The chain employs TRBV29-1 and TRBJ1-1, with 9 bases identical to TRBD1. J was trimmed by 4 bases and V by 7 bases; bases with no gene match: 16. This CDR3 contains 16 residues. Germline CDR1 is SQVTM and CDR2 is ANQGSEA. The CDR3 DNA sequence: TGCAGCGCTACCCCGGGACAGGGTGTTGGTGGCACTGAAGCTTTCTTT. This sequence encodes CSATPGQGVGGTEAFF.

V is TRBV19 and J is TRBJ1-1; possible D gene TRBD1, 6 bases. In germline, CDR1 is LNHDA, CDR2 SQIVND (reference sequence). The CDR3 sequence is 18 residues long. Deletions cut 3 bases from V and 1 base from J, with 21 bases between. In DNA form, the CDR3 reads TGTGCCAGTAGTATGAGGGCTGGCGGGGGGCGAGGGAACACTGAAGCTTTCTTT. This sequence encodes CASSMRAGGGRGNTEAFF.

This rearrangement joins TRBV6-5 to TRBJ1-2, with D perhaps TRBD1 (6 bases). Looked up from germline, CDR1 is MNHEY and CDR2 is SVGAGI. The V end was cut by 2 bases, the J end by 7 bases, with 14 bases between. The CDR3 extends over 14 amino acids. The CDR3 DNA sequence: TGTGCCAGCAGTTACACACCCAGAGGGGGTGGCTACACCTTC. This sequence encodes CASSYTPRGGGYTF.

V gene TRBV2 combines with J gene TRBJ1-5; TRBD1 agrees at 7 bases. The trim removed 4 bases at V and 2 bases at J, leaving 5 bases unmatched. Germline-derived CDR1 and CDR2 are SNHLY and FYNNEI. This CDR3 has 15 residues. CDR3 sequence (DNA): TGTGCCAGCAGTGGGGGTACAGGGGGCAATCAGCCCCAGCATTTT. This codes for CASSGGTGGNQPQHF.

The genes are TRBV6-6 and TRBJ1-4, with TRBD1 identical over 7 bases. The germline CDR1 and CDR2 sequences are MNHNY and SVGAGI (reference sequence). After removal of 6 bases from V and 8 bases from J, the junction contained 6 bases not matched to a gene. The CDR3 covers 13 residues. The CDR3 DNA reads TGTGCCAGCAGCCGGGACAGAGAGGAAAAACTGTTTTTT. It codes for CASSRDREEKLFF.

CDR3 amino acids: CASSPQANYGYTF. The CDR3 nucleotides are TGTGCCAGCAGCCCCCAGGCTAACTATGGCTACACCTTC. The chain links TRBV28 to TRBJ1-2; D gene ambiguous. The CDR3 runs to 13 residues. Trimming cost V 6 bases and J 0 bases, with 8 bases left between them. Germline CDR1 and CDR2: MDHEN and SYDVKM.

The chain combines TRBV5-1 with TRBJ1-1; D call uncertain. The V gene's germline CDR1 is SGHRS and CDR2 YFSETQ. CDR3 length equals 17 residues. V lost 3 bases and J 1 base, leaving 19 bases between the germline ends. The CDR3 spells CASSSGYTDPANTEAFF. The CDR3 DNA follows: TGCGCCAGCAGCTCAGGCTACACCGACCCCGCGAACACTGAAGCTTTCTTT. Variable domain in full (rest from reference TRBV5-1 and TRBJ1-1): KAGVTQTPRYLIKTRGQQVTLSCSPISGHRSVSWYQQTPGQGLQFLFEYFSETQRNKGNFPGRFSGRQFSNSRSEMNVSTLELGDSALYLCASSSGYTDPANTEAFFGQGTRLTVV.

The chain couples TRBV7-9 to TRBJ1-5, with 8 bases matching TRBD1. The trim removed 8 bases at V and 4 bases at J, leaving 4 bases unmatched. This CDR3 is 13 amino acids long. Germline V CDR1 and CDR2: SEHNR, FQNEAQ (reference sequence). CDR3 sequence reads: CASGGQGNQPQHF. DNA for the CDR3: TGTGCCAGCGGAGGACAGGGTAATCAGCCCCAGCATTTT.

V and J are TRBV27 and TRBJ2-2; no clear D. Germline loops: CDR1 MNHEY, CDR2 SMNVEV (reference sequence). V dropped 2 bases and J dropped 7 bases, with 5 bases sitting between them. The CDR3 spans 12 residues. CDR3 coding DNA: TGTGCCAGCAGTTTACCGGGCGGGGAGCTGTTTTTT. It codes for CASSLPGGELFF.